These T cell receptor beta chains were read from a single sample in a study of Graves' ophthalmopathy and Graves' hyperthyroidism. TCRdb called the multiplex PCR reads again in MiXCR, with one record for every CDR3 protein. This table has roughly 500,000 distinct CDR3 sequences, about an eighth appearing once. The sequenced sample was blood. These receptors were collected from a woman aged 25-40 years with Graves' ophthalmopathy. The CDR3 runs from the conserved cysteine through the conserved F or W. The D gene is left open where the match is weak. The listing skips clone size in some rows; elsewhere it reads once, few, many or a size class.

D: -; V: TRBV5-5; J: TRBJ2-2; size: many; CDR3: CASSLNPGENTGELFF; DNA: TGTGCCAGCAGCTTGAATCCGGGCGAGAACACCGGGGAGCTGTTTTTT
D: -; V: TRBV11-2; J: TRBJ2-5; size: -; CDR3: CASSLGVWGRETQYF; DNA: TGTGCCAGCAGCTTAGGGGTCTGGGGGCGGGAGACCCAGTACTTC
D: TRBD2; V: TRBV6-1; J: TRBJ2-7; size: many; CDR3: CASSVTGLAGAYEQYF; DNA: TGTGCCAGCAGTGTTACGGGACTAGCGGGAGCCTACGAGCAGTACTTC
D: TRBD1; V: TRBV20-1; J: TRBJ2-5; size: many; CDR3: CSAPTGGRETQYF; DNA: TGCAGTGCTCCGACAGGGGGCAGGGAGACCCAGTACTTC
D: -; V: TRBV6-5; J: TRBJ1-1; size: many; CDR3: CASSFRRGAGLTEAFF; DNA: TGTGCCAGCAGTTTTAGACGGGGGGCTGGGTTGACTGAAGCTTTCTTT
D: -; V: TRBV27; J: TRBJ2-7; size: many; CDR3: CASRGGGYEQYF; DNA: TGTGCCAGCAGAGGAGGTGGCTACGAGCAGTACTTC
D: -; V: TRBV25-1; J: TRBJ2-5; size: -; CDR3: CASSETGTGKETQYF; DNA: TGTGCCAGCAGTGAAACCGGGACTGGGAAAGAGACCCAGTACTTC
D: -; V: TRBV28; J: TRBJ1-5; size: -; CDR3: CASSLYLGRSNQPQHF; DNA: TGTGCCAGCAGTTTATATTTGGGGAGGAGCAATCAGCCCCAGCATTTT
D: -; V: TRBV28; J: TRBJ1-1; size: many; CDR3: CASSPPYGENTEAFF; DNA: TGTGCCAGCAGTCCCCCTTATGGTGAGAACACTGAAGCTTTCTTT
D: -; V: TRBV20-1; J: TRBJ1-2; size: -; CDR3: CSAGLRANYGYTF; DNA: TGCAGTGCCGGACTTCGAGCTAACTATGGCTACACCTTC
D: TRBD1; V: TRBV10-3; J: TRBJ2-2; size: -; CDR3: CAISAPGTGTF; DNA: TGTGCCATCAGTGCCCCCGGGACAGGGACTTTT
D: TRBD1; V: TRBV28; J: TRBJ2-7; size: many; CDR3: CASTGTGGEKFEGYEQYF; DNA: TGTGCCAGCACCGGGACAGGGGGCGAGAAATTCGAGGGGTACGAGCAGTACTTC
D: TRBD2; V: TRBV7-2; J: TRBJ2-5; size: -; CDR3: CASSWVAGARETRYF; DNA: TGTGCCAGCAGCTGGGTAGCGGGGGCCCGTGAGACCCGGTACTTC
D: -; V: TRBV18; J: TRBJ1-2; size: many; CDR3: CASSPVGLREGYTF; DNA: TGTGCCAGCTCACCAGTCGGTCTGAGAGAGGGCTACACCTTC
D: TRBD1; V: TRBV12-3/TRBV12-4; J: TRBJ2-2; size: -; CDR3: CASSLVGTEHTGELFF; DNA: TGTGCCAGCAGTCTCGTAGGGACAGAACACACCGGGGAGCTGTTTTTT
D: -; V: TRBV19; J: TRBJ1-2; size: few; CDR3: CASSLFPRVYYGYTF; DNA: TGTGCCAGTAGTTTATTCCCTAGGGTATACTATGGCTACACCTTC
D: -; V: TRBV3-1; J: TRBJ2-5; size: few; CDR3: CASRREQETQYF; DNA: TGTGCCAGCCGTCGGGAACAAGAGACCCAGTACTTC
D: TRBD1; V: TRBV27; J: TRBJ1-5; size: many; CDR3: CASSLEGQDNQPQHF; DNA: TGTGCCAGCAGTTTGGAGGGACAGGACAATCAGCCCCAGCATTTT
D: -; V: TRBV6-1; J: TRBJ1-2; size: -; CDR3: CAHGEIYGYTF; DNA: TGTGCCCACGGGGAAATCTATGGCTACACCTTC
D: -; V: TRBV6-5; J: TRBJ2-5; size: many; CDR3: CASPYANGGRTQETQYF; DNA: TGTGCCAGCCCTTATGCCAATGGCGGGCGCACCCAAGAGACCCAGTACTTC
D: TRBD2; V: TRBV3-1; J: TRBJ2-7; size: few; CDR3: CASSQGGTSGDLSSYEQYF; DNA: TGTGCCAGCAGCCAAGGAGGGACTAGCGGGGATCTGAGCTCCTACGAGCAGTACTTC
D: TRBD1; V: TRBV20-1; J: TRBJ2-5; size: many; CDR3: CSARDGQGRETQYF; DNA: TGCAGTGCTAGAGATGGACAGGGAAGGGAGACCCAGTACTTC
D: -; V: TRBV7-9; J: TRBJ2-5; size: many; CDR3: CASSLLWEETQYF; DNA: TGTGCCAGCAGCTTACTTTGGGAAGAGACCCAGTACTTC
D: TRBD1; V: TRBV27; J: TRBJ2-7; size: -; CDR3: CASSYGPRGTGPSYEQYF; DNA: TGTGCCAGCAGTTACGGTCCCCGGGGGACAGGGCCCTCCTACGAGCAGTACTTC
D: -; V: TRBV6-1; J: TRBJ2-5; size: many; CDR3: CASSENRPIQETQYF; DNA: TGTGCCAGCAGTGAAAATCGACCTATTCAAGAGACCCAGTACTTC
D: -; V: TRBV3-1; J: TRBJ2-2; size: -; CDR3: CASSQSRTANTGELFF; DNA: TGTGCCAGCAGCCAATCTCGGACGGCGAACACCGGGGAGCTGTTTTTT
D: -; V: TRBV12-3/TRBV12-4; J: TRBJ2-5; size: many; CDR3: CASSTSSKTQYF; DNA: TGTGCCAGCAGCACGAGTAGTAAGACCCAGTACTTC
D: -; V: TRBV7-2; J: TRBJ1-3; size: -; CDR3: CASSLALGRRGNTIYF; DNA: TGTGCCAGCAGCTTAGCGCTCGGGAGGAGAGGAAACACCATATATTTT
D: TRBD1; V: TRBV12-3/TRBV12-4; J: TRBJ1-5; size: many; CDR3: CASSPQDRASNQPQHF; DNA: TGTGCCAGCAGCCCTCAAGACAGGGCTAGCAATCAGCCCCAGCATTTT